One and the same sample provided the 17 T cell receptor beta chains below, sequenced in a study of blood T cell repertoires in COVID-19. Assay used: immunoSEQ multiplex PCR; TCRdb lists only in-frame clones, some missing. The data show some 110,000 clones, roughly 81% seen once. Sequencing input: peripheral blood. These receptors were collected from a man in his forties or fifties with acute or convalescent COVID-19.

The chain is built from TRBV2 and TRBJ2-3; D possibly corresponds to TRBD1 (6 bases). CDR1 and CDR2 (germline): SNHLY, FYNNEI. This CDR3 is 12 amino acids long. Trimming shortened V by 7 bases and J by 8 bases, and 13 bases separated the two germline ends. In DNA, the CDR3 is TGTGCCAGCAACAGTCAAGGGGGTACGCAGTATTTT. Protein: CASNSQGGTQYF.

V gene TRBV5-5 combines with J gene TRBJ2-7; D may be TRBD2 (6 bases). The CDR3 sequence is 15 residues long. Germline values: CDR1 SGHKS, CDR2 YYEKEE (reference sequence). The ends were cut back, 5 bases at V and 0 bases at J, with 15 bases in the middle. This chain's CDR3 is CASSFQPTSSYEQYF. DNA for the CDR3: TGTGCCAGCAGTTTCCAACCGACTAGCTCCTACGAGCAGTACTTC.

This clone came up a few times. The rearrangement uses TRBV5-6 and TRBJ1-2; tentative D call: TRBD1 (5 bases). Germline V gene sequence: CDR1 SGHDT, CDR2 YYEEEE. The CDR3 extends over 12 amino acids. Trimming pared 1 base from V and 8 bases from J, leaving 9 bases between. The CDR3 reads CASSLTGEGYTF. DNA of the CDR3: TGTGCCAGCAGCTTGACGGGGGAAGGCTACACCTTC.

V is TRBV7-8 and J is TRBJ1-5; D may be TRBD1 (5 bases). The V gene lost 3 bases and the J gene lost 3 bases, with 9 bases spanning the gap. The CDR3 runs 14 residues. Germline CDR1 is SGHVS and CDR2 is FQNEAQ. The CDR3 nucleotides read TGTGCCAGCAGCTTGAAAGGGGACAATCAGCCCCAGCATTTT. It codes for CASSLKGDNQPQHF.

The chain couples TRBV6-5 to TRBJ2-1; D unclear. The germline V gene encodes CDR1 MNHEY and CDR2 SVGAGI. Trimming left V 2 bases short and J 7 bases short, with 9 bases between. The CDR3 covers 13 residues. In DNA form, the CDR3 reads TGTGCCAGCAGTTACAACGCGGCGAATGAGCAGTTCTTC. Encoded protein: CASSYNAANEQFF.

The rearrangement links TRBV28 to TRBJ1-5; TRBD1 aligns across 8 bases. CDR3 size: 18 residues. V was clipped by 1 base and J by 6 bases; unmatched bases: 14. Germline values: CDR1 MDHEN, CDR2 SYDVKM. In nucleotides, the CDR3 is TGTGCCAGCAGTTTATTAATGGGGTCGGGGACAGGAGGTCAGCCCCAGCATTTT. This encodes CASSLLMGSGTGGQPQHF.

This chain uses TRBV30 with TRBJ1-6; D is unresolved. Deletions cut 4 bases from V and 9 bases from J, with 16 bases between. The CDR3 runs to 14 residues. Germline CDR1 GTSNPN, CDR2 SVGIG (reference sequence). DNA for the CDR3: TGTGCCTGGAAGGGAGGGCAAATGTTTTCACCCCTCCACTTT. Residues: CAWKGGQMFSPLHF.

J is TRBJ2-5 and V is TRBV2; 9 bases match TRBD2. This CDR3 contains 16 residues. V was pared by 6 bases and J by 2 bases, with 10 bases of the junction left unmatched. In germline, CDR1 is SNHLY, CDR2 FYNNEI. The CDR3 DNA reads TGTGCCAGCAGGCGGGCGGGGGGGCTTATTCAAGAGACCCAGTACTTC. Translated: CASRRAGGLIQETQYF. Combining the CDR3 with reference TRBV2 and TRBJ2-5 gives the whole variable domain EPEVTQTPSHQVTQMGQEVILRCVPISNHLYFYWYRQILGQKVEFLVSFYNNEISEKSEIFDDQFSVERPDGSNFTLKIRSTKLEDSAMYFCASRRAGGLIQETQYFGPGTRLLVL.

The gene calls are TRBV7-2 and TRBJ2-7, with a weak D call TRBD2 (6 bases). With 5 bases removed from V and 5 bases from J, the gap between germline ends came to 16 bases. Germline CDR1 is SGHTA and CDR2 is FQGNSA. This CDR3 contains 14 residues. The CDR3 is CASSGRWRSDEQYF. CDR3 coding DNA: TGTGCCAGCAGCGGGAGGTGGCGGAGCGACGAGCAGTACTTC.

For this clone: The identical CDR3 is also encoded by other nucleotide sequences in the sample. This rearrangement joins TRBV18 to TRBJ2-5, with 11 bases lining up with TRBD1. Germline V gene sequence: CDR1 KGHSH, CDR2 LQKENI. V lost 3 bases to trimming and J lost 4 bases; unmatched junction nucleotides: 1. There are 14 residues in the CDR3. DNA for the CDR3: TGTGCCAGCTCACCGGGACAGGGGGGAGAGACCCAGTACTTC. Translated: CASSPGQGGETQYF.

The rearrangement uses TRBV27 and TRBJ2-5, with 7 bases lining up with TRBD1. The CDR3 contains 11 residues. The germline V gene encodes CDR1 MNHEY and CDR2 SMNVEV (reference sequence). V was pared by 11 bases and J by 2 bases, with 2 bases of the junction left unmatched. The CDR3 nucleotides are TGTGCCGGGGACAGACAAGAGACCCAGTACTTC. It codes for CAGDRQETQYF.

This chain connects TRBV18 to TRBJ2-7; TRBD1 matches at 8 bases. Germline CDR1 and CDR2: KGHSH and LQKENI. The CDR3 has 12 amino acids. The ends lost 6 bases at V and 7 bases at J; junction bases unmatched: 5. In nucleotides, the CDR3 is TGTGCCAGCTCGCTACAGGGGGTGGAGCAGTACTTC. Translated, it gives CASSLQGVEQYF.

V is TRBV2 and J is TRBJ2-7; D gene uncertain. Trimming pared 6 bases from V and 4 bases from J, leaving 7 bases between. The CDR3 sequence is 11 residues long. CDR1 is SNHLY, CDR2 FYNNEI, per germline. The CDR3 region has the DNA TGTGCCAGCAGGGTAGTTTACGAGCAGTACTTC. Protein sequence: CASRVVYEQYF.

The rearrangement uses TRBV21-1 and TRBJ1-2; the table's D call, TRBD1, was not checked against the DNA. TRBV21-1 is described as a pseudogene. This CDR3 is built from 15 residues. In DNA form, the CDR3 reads TGTGCCAGCAGCCCACAGGAGGGGGCTGCGTTTGGCTACACCTTC. This encodes CASSPQEGAAFGYTF.

This clone was seen just once. The V gene is TRBV24-1, the J gene TRBJ2-7; a weak D match, TRBD1 (6 bases). The CDR3 contains 13 residues. Looked up from germline, CDR1 is KGHDR and CDR2 is SFDVKD. Trimming removed 4 bases from V and 4 bases from J, with 10 bases in between. The CDR3: CATSDLQGYEQYF. CDR3 nucleotides: TGTGCCACCAGTGACCTCCAGGGGTACGAGCAGTACTTC.

The chain carries TRBV5-1 and TRBJ1-2, with D tentatively TRBD1 (6 bases). The germline CDR1 and CDR2 sequences are SGHRS and YFSETQ. There are 13 residues in the CDR3. The V gene lost 5 bases and the J gene lost 2 bases, with 10 bases spanning the gap. CDR3: CASRDRSNYGYTF. Here the CDR3 DNA reads TGCGCCAGCAGGGACAGAAGCAACTATGGCTACACCTTC.

The genes are TRBV28 and TRBJ2-6; D gene uncertain. This CDR3 has 16 amino acids. Per germline, CDR1 MDHEN and CDR2 SYDVKM. V was clipped by 4 bases and J by 1 base, with 11 bases between them. CDR3 in DNA: TGTGCCAGCAGTTCCTCGCAGTTGTCTGGGGCCAACGTCCTGACTTTC. It codes for CASSSSQLSGANVLTF.